Listed below are T cell receptor beta chains from one sample, sequenced in a study of blood T cell repertoires in COVID-19. TCRdb's table, derived via immunoSEQ multiplex PCR, lists solely in-frame clones and lacks some. The data hold roughly 300,000 clones, with 86% observed a single time. Sequenced: peripheral blood. The receptors derive from a woman in her 30s with COVID-19, enrolled during active disease. Both conserved end residues are part of each CDR3. A D gene is named only where the DNA matches it firmly. A row's size may be missing; if present it is once, few, many or a size class.

j_gene: TRBJ1-6; v_gene: TRBV27; len: 18; abundance: .; d_gene: .; CDR3aa: CASSSQGVPSWDNSPLHF; CDR3nt: TGTGCCAGCAGTTCCCAGGGTGTCCCGAGTTGGGATAATTCACCCCTCCACTTT
j_gene: TRBJ1-4; v_gene: TRBV18; len: 12; abundance: few; d_gene: .; CDR3aa: CASSQTPEKLFF; CDR3nt: TGTGCCAGCTCACAGACACCTGAAAAACTGTTTTTT
j_gene: TRBJ1-1; v_gene: TRBV3-1/TRBV3-2; len: 14; abundance: .; d_gene: TRBD1; CDR3aa: CASSQVGDRGEAFF; CDR3nt: TGTGCCAGCAGCCAAGTCGGGGACAGGGGGGAAGCTTTCTTT
j_gene: TRBJ1-1; v_gene: TRBV6-5; len: 13; abundance: .; d_gene: .; CDR3aa: CASSPQGGGKAFF; CDR3nt: TGTGCCAGCAGCCCCCAGGGAGGCGGCAAAGCTTTCTTT
j_gene: TRBJ2-1; v_gene: TRBV2; len: 15; abundance: .; d_gene: TRBD1; CDR3aa: CASRKQGAIGNEQFF; CDR3nt: TGTGCCAGCAGGAAACAGGGGGCGATAGGGAATGAGCAGTTCTTC
j_gene: TRBJ1-2; v_gene: TRBV2; len: 13; abundance: .; d_gene: TRBD1; CDR3aa: CASSPGTGYGYTF; CDR3nt: TGTGCCAGCAGCCCGGGGACAGGCTATGGCTACACCTTC
j_gene: TRBJ2-5; v_gene: TRBV6-5; len: 15; abundance: .; d_gene: .; CDR3aa: CASSYSTGVQETQYF; CDR3nt: TGTGCCAGCAGTTACTCGACGGGGGTGCAAGAGACCCAGTACTTC
j_gene: TRBJ1-5; v_gene: TRBV6-6; len: 15; abundance: few; d_gene: .; CDR3aa: CASSPRGQRHQPQHF; CDR3nt: TGTGCCAGCAGCCCGCGGGGGCAACGCCATCAGCCCCAGCATTTT
j_gene: TRBJ2-7; v_gene: TRBV19; len: 12; abundance: .; d_gene: .; CDR3aa: CATAVGSYEQYF; CDR3nt: TGTGCCACCGCGGTTGGTTCCTACGAGCAGTACTTC
j_gene: TRBJ2-1; v_gene: TRBV7-9; len: 13; abundance: .; d_gene: .; CDR3aa: CASSSRVDNEQFF; CDR3nt: TGTGCCAGCAGCTCCCGGGTGGATAATGAGCAGTTCTTC
j_gene: TRBJ1-1; v_gene: TRBV5-1; len: 16; abundance: .; d_gene: .; CDR3aa: CASSLGVGVGDTEAFF; CDR3nt: TGCGCCAGCAGCTTGGGGGTAGGCGTCGGGGACACTGAAGCTTTCTTT
j_gene: TRBJ1-1; v_gene: TRBV19; len: 16; abundance: .; d_gene: .; CDR3aa: CASIPRDGRRGTEAFF; CDR3nt: TGTGCCAGTATTCCCCGGGACGGCCGTAGGGGGACTGAAGCTTTCTTT
j_gene: TRBJ2-1; v_gene: TRBV23-1; len: 16; abundance: .; d_gene: .; CDR3aa: CASSQFSQGDDNEQFF; CDR3nt: TGCGCCAGCAGTCAATTCTCCCAAGGGGATGACAATGAGCAGTTCTTC
j_gene: TRBJ2-1; v_gene: TRBV11-3; len: 16; abundance: few; d_gene: TRBD1; CDR3aa: CASSSRDRGNYNEQFF; CDR3nt: TGTGCCAGCAGCTCACGGGACAGGGGCAATTACAATGAGCAGTTCTTC
j_gene: TRBJ1-2; v_gene: TRBV6-5; len: 15; abundance: .; d_gene: TRBD1; CDR3aa: CASSSPGQINYGYTF; CDR3nt: TGTGCCAGCAGCTCCCCGGGACAGATTAACTATGGCTACACCTTC
j_gene: TRBJ1-1; v_gene: TRBV29-1; len: 11; abundance: many; d_gene: .; CDR3aa: CSVFRDTEAFF; CDR3nt: TGCAGCGTCTTCAGGGACACTGAAGCTTTCTTT
j_gene: TRBJ1-5; v_gene: TRBV4-2; len: 17; abundance: .; d_gene: TRBD1; CDR3aa: CASSQDKAGGNNQPQHF; CDR3nt: TGTGCCAGCAGCCAAGATAAGGCAGGGGGTAACAATCAGCCCCAGCATTTT
j_gene: TRBJ2-7; v_gene: TRBV29-1; len: 12; abundance: .; d_gene: .; CDR3aa: CSVEAPAGEQYF; CDR3nt: TGCAGCGTTGAGGCGCCTGCGGGCGAGCAGTACTTC
j_gene: TRBJ2-3; v_gene: TRBV9; len: 14; abundance: .; d_gene: .; CDR3aa: CASSVVMRADTQYF; CDR3nt: TGTGCCAGCAGCGTAGTCATGAGGGCAGATACGCAGTATTTT
j_gene: TRBJ2-7; v_gene: TRBV5-4; len: 16; abundance: .; d_gene: TRBD1; CDR3aa: CASSLVVGQGPLEQYF; CDR3nt: TGTGCCAGCAGCTTGGTGGTGGGACAGGGGCCACTAGAGCAGTACTTC
j_gene: TRBJ2-7; v_gene: TRBV11-1; len: 15; abundance: .; d_gene: TRBD2; CDR3aa: CASSFSGGSSYEQYF; CDR3nt: TGTGCCAGCAGCTTTAGCGGGGGCAGCTCCTACGAGCAGTACTTC
j_gene: TRBJ1-1; v_gene: TRBV2; len: 13; abundance: .; d_gene: .; CDR3aa: CASSGAPETEAFF; CDR3nt: TGTGCCAGCAGTGGGGCTCCAGAAACTGAAGCTTTCTTT
j_gene: TRBJ2-1; v_gene: TRBV6-5; len: 16; abundance: .; d_gene: TRBD1; CDR3aa: CASSYNTGGRDNEQFF; CDR3nt: TGTGCCAGCAGTTACAACACAGGGGGTAGGGACAATGAGCAGTTCTTC
j_gene: TRBJ2-7; v_gene: TRBV7-8; len: 15; abundance: .; d_gene: .; CDR3aa: CASSLGAHVRYEQYF; CDR3nt: TGTGCCAGCAGCTTAGGGGCCCATGTTCGTTACGAGCAGTACTTC
j_gene: TRBJ2-3; v_gene: TRBV7-8; len: 15; abundance: once; d_gene: TRBD2; CDR3aa: CASSLVAGGADTQYF; CDR3nt: TGTGCCAGCAGCTTGGTGGCGGGGGGGGCGGATACGCAGTATTTT
j_gene: TRBJ1-2; v_gene: TRBV19; len: 14; abundance: .; d_gene: .; CDR3aa: CASSIGGLSYGYTF; CDR3nt: TGTGCCAGTAGTATTGGAGGTTTAAGCTATGGCTACACCTTC
j_gene: TRBJ2-3; v_gene: TRBV7-8; len: 15; abundance: .; d_gene: TRBD2; CDR3aa: CASSPSGNSRDTQYF; CDR3nt: TGTGCCAGCAGCCCTAGCGGGAATTCCCGAGATACGCAGTATTTT
j_gene: TRBJ1-3; v_gene: TRBV4-1; len: 16; abundance: .; d_gene: .; CDR3aa: CASSQDSGVGGNTIYF; CDR3nt: TGCGCCAGCAGCCAAGATTCCGGGGTCGGAGGAAACACCATATATTTT
j_gene: TRBJ2-7; v_gene: TRBV5-1; len: 13; abundance: .; d_gene: .; CDR3aa: CASSSRQDWKQYF; CDR3nt: TGCGCCAGCAGCTCCCGACAGGACTGGAAGCAGTACTTC
j_gene: TRBJ2-3; v_gene: TRBV2; len: 14; abundance: .; d_gene: TRBD2; CDR3aa: CASGGELGADTQYF; CDR3nt: TGTGCCAGCGGGGGGGAGCTTGGGGCAGATACGCAGTATTTT
j_gene: TRBJ1-3; v_gene: TRBV3-1/TRBV3-2; len: 14; abundance: once; d_gene: .; CDR3aa: CASRKGGSGNTIYF; CDR3nt: TGTGCCAGCCGAAAAGGCGGCTCTGGAAACACCATATATTTT
j_gene: TRBJ1-1; v_gene: TRBV27; len: 14; abundance: .; d_gene: TRBD1; CDR3aa: CASSWGTANTEAFF; CDR3nt: TGTGCCAGCAGTTGGGGGACAGCGAACACTGAAGCTTTCTTT
j_gene: TRBJ2-5; v_gene: TRBV10-3; len: 14; abundance: .; d_gene: .; CDR3aa: CAISSDLAQETQYF; CDR3nt: TGTGCCATCAGCTCGGACTTGGCTCAAGAGACCCAGTACTTC
j_gene: TRBJ2-1; v_gene: TRBV18; len: 14; abundance: .; d_gene: TRBD1; CDR3aa: CASSPGQGWNEQFF; CDR3nt: TGTGCCAGCTCACCGGGACAGGGGTGGAATGAGCAGTTCTTC
j_gene: TRBJ1-2; v_gene: TRBV5-1; len: 13; abundance: .; d_gene: TRBD1; CDR3aa: CASRYGTGNGYTF; CDR3nt: TGCGCCAGCAGATACGGGACAGGGAACGGCTACACCTTC
j_gene: TRBJ2-5; v_gene: TRBV6-1; len: 16; abundance: .; d_gene: .; CDR3aa: CASSEGTARGRETQYF; CDR3nt: TGTGCCAGCAGTGAAGGAACGGCTCGGGGTAGGGAGACCCAGTACTTC
j_gene: TRBJ2-3; v_gene: TRBV3-1/TRBV3-2; len: 13; abundance: .; d_gene: .; CDR3aa: CASSQGTPYTQYF; CDR3nt: TGTGCCAGCAGCCAAGGGACACCCTATACGCAGTATTTT
j_gene: TRBJ1-2; v_gene: TRBV6-1; len: 15; abundance: .; d_gene: .; CDR3aa: CASSEGSWFGYGYTF; CDR3nt: TGTGCCAGCAGTGAAGGTTCGTGGTTCGGCTATGGCTACACCTTC
j_gene: TRBJ1-2; v_gene: TRBV2; len: 16; abundance: .; d_gene: .; CDR3aa: CASSTTLREENYGYTF; CDR3nt: TGTGCCAGCAGTACTACCCTCCGGGAAGAAAACTATGGCTACACCTTC
j_gene: TRBJ1-3; v_gene: TRBV14; len: 15; abundance: .; d_gene: .; CDR3aa: CASSQQAGLGNTIYF; CDR3nt: TGTGCCAGCAGCCAACAGGCAGGGCTCGGAAACACCATATATTTT